What follows describes a single T cell receptor beta chain. The data were taken from a study of cytomegalovirus exposure and HLA in healthy donors. Study-level information: Unique TCRs from HLA-typed donors, 75 million to 100 million of them, were held in an early data release.

The germline CDR1 and CDR2 sequences are SGHAT and FQNNGV. With 3 bases clipped from V and 4 bases from J, the junction kept 10 bases outside the gene matches. The CDR3 covers 17 residues. Both 60 Vbeta primers and 13 Jbeta primers went into the PCR. Using immunoSEQ multiplex PCR, the repertoire was profiled, and TCRdb retains in-frame clones only, with some absent. Among around 150,000 clones listed, 70% to 80% were seen once. The sequence derives from a human donor in good health. This chain connects TRBV11-2 to TRBJ2-1; 9 bases are a match to TRBD1. Source material: PBMCs. CDR3 sequence reads: CASSFEDRGLPYNEQFF. CDR3 coding DNA: TGTGCCAGCAGCTTCGAGGACAGGGGCCTCCCTTACAATGAGCAGTTCTTC.